The subject of this entry is one TCR beta chain. Its antigen is undetermined. A read error may be the cause here, since a much bigger clone is one base away. These data originate in a study of T-cell reconstitution after alpha-beta-depleted transplantation in children. Trimming stripped 8 bases from V and 3 bases from J, with 17 bases between. CDR1 is KGHSH, CDR2 LQKENI, per germline. The CDR3 covers 14 residues. Study-wide results and caveats: T-cell numbers and diversity one year post-transplant derived largely from freshly generated T cells. Diversity of TCRbeta at day 60 was high in some patients, arising from surviving recipient T cells and thymic progenitors. Roughly two months post-transplant, alpha-beta T cells reportedly originated from several hundred graft clones that had expanded.

Unique molecular identifiers were used in preparing the TCRbeta library. TCRdb passed the PCR reads through MiXCR, listing each CDR3 protein once. The sample has about 200,000 distinct CDR3 sequences, around 7% seen once. The source of this sequence is a boy between 2 and 10 years old with acute lymphoblastic leukemia, due to receive a stem cell transplant. The specimen was PBMCs, collected before TCRalphabeta/CD19-depleted stem cell transplant. V gene TRBV18 combines with J gene TRBJ2-7; D might be TRBD1 or TRBD2, each matching 6 bases. CDR3 amino acids: CASVKGGTLYEQYF. The CDR3 DNA reads as TGTGCCAGCGTTAAAGGAGGGACACTCTACGAGCAGTACTTC.